This TCR beta chain was recorded in a study of Graves' ophthalmopathy and Graves' hyperthyroidism. The CDR3 runs to 14 residues. Trimming left V 7 bases short and J 0 bases short, with 10 bases between. This clonotype has more than one count but fewer than ten. RNA transcripts provided the template for amplifying TCR beta CDR3 regions. Second-round multiplex PCR followed a first-round RT-PCR using HTBI primers. TCRdb re-called the multiplex PCR reads through MiXCR, storing one row per CDR3 protein. The data show 650,000 to 800,000 distinct CDR3 sequences, just over 40% seen once. The sequence was obtained from an adult man with Graves' ophthalmopathy. This chain joins TRBV12-3 or TRBV12-4 and TRBJ1-3; D is uncertain. The sample consisted of peripheral blood. The CDR3 is CASKTIFSGNTIYF. Written as DNA, the CDR3 is TGTGCCAGCAAAACTATCTTCTCTGGAAACACCATATATTTT.